This T cell receptor (beta chain) was retrieved from a study of neurological immune-mediated disorders. This clonotype showed up many times. V shed 2 bases and J 6 bases; nucleotides not matched to a gene: 9. The CDR3 has 15 residues. Germline-derived CDR1 and CDR2 are ENHRY and SYGVKD. TCRdb independently ran MiXCR on the 5' RACE reads; one entry per CDR3 protein. The data hold tens of thousands of distinct CDR3 sequences, with around 9.6% observed a single time. Described time point: longitudinal time-point 1 (baseline). It was blood bank volunteers in Maryland, USA who made up the healthy controls. The TCR originated in a man aged 25-45 years in good health. The sample taken for sequencing was PBMCs. This chain links TRBV10-3 with TRBJ2-7, with 8 bases aligning to TRBD2. For the CDR3, the DNA is TGTGCCATCAGTGAGGGCGGGAGGCCTAGCTCCGAGCAGTACTTC. Translation gives CAISEGGRPSSEQYF.